Included here is one TCR beta chain sequence, with context. This clone was counted a single time. No cognate antigen has been identified for it. No base-level quality is on record; no much larger clone is a single base apart. In total, fewer than 750 healthy bone marrow donors made up the cohort. Cohort members were all nominally healthy when sampled, although unrecorded immune exposures were likely present. The donor tested CMV seropositive, placing the donor among the 250 to 350 seropositive members of the cohort. Every donor gave a peripheral blood sample, and the peripheral blood mononuclear cells from that sample were used for TCR beta sequencing. Genomic DNA was extracted from the blood cell samples with the Qiagen DNeasy Blood Extraction Kit. The germline V gene gives CDR1 as SGHDT and CDR2 as YYEEEE. The CDR3 measures 13 amino acids from cysteine to phenylalanine. Solely the CDR3 DNA is kept, with 39 bases framed from the first base. V drops 3 bases and J drops 5 bases, leaving 12 bases in between.

This entry comes from a study of cytomegalovirus exposure and HLA in healthy donors (TCRdb year 2017). For the study in its entirety: According to an earlier analysis of several hundred of the donors, about 179 million T cells yielded over 100 million unique TCR beta sequences and roughly 280 Gb of sequence data. An early release that covered several hundred HLA-typed donors contained approximately 320 gigabases of sequencing data and tens of millions of unique TCR sequences. Of the approximately 400 genotyped donors, roughly 76% were placed in the genetic ancestry cluster associated with self-reported Caucasian donors. The study was designed to test whether signatures of past pathogen exposure could be identified by cataloging public T cell receptors. The study profiled the T cell repertoires of about 640 subjects by immunosequencing and related them to cytomegalovirus serostatus. Besides the first cohort of approximately 710 subjects, a separate validation cohort made up of roughly 120 different subjects was used. To predict cytomegalovirus infection status, the study brought together high-throughput TCR immunosequencing, statistical association of individual TCRs with disease status, and machine learning. A later analysis re-analyzed previously published TCR beta repertoires from several hundred donors and added high-resolution HLA genotyping to study TCR occurrence patterns. The later analysis used no new phenotypic data to find candidate immune exposures, relying instead on TCR beta sequences and their occurrence across donors. In an earlier analysis of a few hundred of the donors, high-throughput TCR beta sequencing was used to judge whether each TCR beta V gene segment behaved as functional or pseudogenic. Alongside the repertoire data, information on donor age, sex, ethnicity and CMV serostatus was compiled. A later genetic analysis took genome-wide SNP genotypes for about three fifths of the 666 donors and used that subset as a discovery cohort. All discovery cohort repertoires had been generated on a single sequencing platform. HLA typing included class I and class II loci at four-digit resolution. Typing coverage differed by locus: A, B, C, DRB1 and DQB1 were typed in about 629-630 donors, DQA1 in 522, DPA1 in 600 to 610, and DPB1 in 400 to 480. Four or five DR-DQ haplotypes were handled as single units for association and clustering, since linkage in the cohort was strong. Among 300 to 500 genotyped donors of the cohort, an average of around 250,000 unique TCR beta nucleotide sequences was sequenced per donor, of which approximately 18% were non-productive.

Study-level results and caveats: Some IMGT-functional V segments, including TRBV6-2 and TRBV6-3, could not be distinguished by the 87-base-pair reads and were therefore excluded. The presence/absence analyses assumed that sequencing depth was roughly uniform across donors, and that assumption may not be true. In an earlier analysis of several hundred of the donors, most TCR beta V segments were observed in productive rearrangements about 87% or about 30% of the time, broadly matching IMGT annotations. This cohort had only TCR beta chains sequenced, and the lack of alpha or paired-chain data limited which features could be detected. In a later genetic analysis, a missense DCLRE1C variant was associated with V-gene and J-gene trimming of TCR beta chains, and the association was replicated in an independent cohort. A further reported finding was that TCR beta sequences accurately predicted the HLA-A and HLA-B alleles for most subjects in the first cohort. In vitro tests confirmed that a few of the cytomegalovirus-associated TCR beta chains recognize cytomegalovirus antigens. Correlated functional status among segregating V segments might be attributable to linkage disequilibrium, but an unknown experimental factor could not be ruled out. The earlier analysis of 587 of the donors excluded about 16 rarely observed V segments, including chromosome 9 orphons, because counts were too low. In a later analysis, most CMV-associated TCR beta chains were found to appear HLA-restricted, with HLA associations seemingly driven largely by CMV exposure. The classifier was reported to diagnose cytomegalovirus status with high specificity and sensitivity in both the original and validation cohorts. A later analysis found that HLA-associated TCR beta chains were more clonally expanded and had lower generation probabilities than equally common non-associated chains. Immune exposure information for the cohort was limited to CMV serostatus. It was suggested by the authors that the approach could potentially be generalized to other disease states and immunological phenotypes. The study listed 150 to 200 TCR beta chains as associated with cytomegalovirus. In a later genetic analysis, fewer N-insertions in productive TCRs were reported among donors in an Asian-associated ancestry cluster than the roughly 640-donor mean. In a later analysis, several top co-occurrence clusters were reported to appear linked to parvovirus B19, influenza, CMV and Epstein-Barr virus. In a later analysis, some 18,000 TCR beta sequences were associated with specific HLA alleles at a false discovery rate of 0.05. The sequencing pipeline was judged likely to have produced a cluster of highly shared sequence variants as a technical artifact. Because HLA typing was unavailable for some donors at each locus, only the typed subset was used in association tests. When HLA alleles, especially DR and DQ, strongly co-occurred, TCR associations were difficult to assign to individual alleles. In a later analysis, TCR association rates were found to vary across HLA loci, with the most associated TCRs seen for DRB1 alleles and the fewest for HLA-C alleles. Across donors, most TCR sequences were observed very rarely, whereas some public TCRs were present in many individuals.

The library was made by the immunoSEQ multiplex PCR assay. The multiplex PCR relied on a mix of 60 forward primers for TCR Vbeta segments and 13 reverse primers for TCR Jbeta segments. The CDR3 region of rearranged TCR beta genes was amplified from genomic DNA by a multiplex PCR assay. On the Illumina HiSeq System, the amplified TCR beta libraries were sequenced as 87-base-pair reads. The study's processing was this. A later analysis tallied 70 million to 100 million unique TCR beta chains across the 640 or so repertoires, and around 12 million of those chains were shared by two or more donors. A nearest-neighbor algorithm error-corrected the raw reads and collapsed the reads into unique sequences, merging closely related sequences to remove PCR and sequencing errors. To assign V, D and J gene segments, CDR3 sequences were aligned to IMGT reference sequences. For a sequence to be retained, a match of at least six nucleotides to both a V gene segment and a J gene segment was required. Rearrangements were classified as productive when the CDR3 lacked stop codons and remained in frame with V and J, and all other rearrangements were classified as non-productive. Following IMGT convention, CDR3 was defined as the stretch from the second conserved V-encoded cysteine to the conserved J-encoded phenylalanine. The earlier analysis of approximately 500 of the donors excluded sequences that lacked an unambiguous match to a single V gene segment. In an earlier analysis of several hundred of the donors, V segments were called functional above 56.7% productive rearrangements and were called segregating when the between-donor standard deviation exceeded 5%. A statistical classification framework was built to diagnose cytomegalovirus status from the catalog of TCR beta chain sequences. A later analysis assigned V and J genes by comparing TCR nucleotide sequences with IMGT/GENE-DB human TR gene sequences. Using the TCRdist pipeline, a later analysis assigned CDR3 sequences along with most-parsimonious VDJ recombination scenarios. In a later analysis, every TCR beta chain was defined by the combination of its CDR3 amino acid sequence and its V-gene family, and reads without a unique V-gene family were dropped. To address suspected cross-contamination and a sequencing artifact, a later analysis removed 592 highly shared, low-generation-probability nucleotide sequences. In a later analysis, a clonal expansion index was calculated for each public chain from normalized within-repertoire ranks of inferred template counts. In a later analysis, generation probabilities were computed with a VDJ recombination model fitted to out-of-frame rearrangements, and the resulting probabilities were checked against IGoR. Hypergeometric tests were used in a later analysis to score TCR-TCR, TCR-HLA and TCR-CMV co-occurrence, with a repertoire-size bias correction applied to the TCR pairs. In a later analysis, false discovery rates were estimated by permuting HLA or CMV assignments 20 times. A later analysis grouped co-occurring TCRs with DBSCAN, adding TCRdist sequence similarity when clustering within HLA-allele-positive subsets. Repertoires with fewer than 30,000 or more than 120,000 public chains were left out of co-occurrence clustering, as were five repertoires with anomalous nucleotide sharing. TCRdb re-hosts the immuneACCESS table, in-frame sequences only. Its copies lack some clones; in the studies checked, an unresolved V gene accounts for under half of them, and the cause for the rest is not known. Clonal size and the V and J genes are those of that table, whereas D and trimming came from the DNA. Recorded for this sample are some 180,000 clones; around 82% of them occurred a single time. Of the sample, 11% to 15% falls within the top ten clones.

This receptor was taken from a woman aged 25 to 39 in good health and CMV-seropositive. The sequencing input was PBMCs. The rearranged chain carries TRBV5-6 and TRBJ2-7, with no confidently assigned D gene. The sequence in DNA is TGTGCCAGCAGCTCCTTTCTCCTCGACGAGCAGTACTTC. This translates into CASSSFLLDEQYF.